The clone carrying this TCR beta chain has only one observation. The target antigen is unknown. Assay: immunoSEQ multiplex PCR; the TCRdb copy retains only in-frame clones and omits some. The data contain approximately 29,000 clones, approximately 84% of them singletons. The data are from a study of T cells in localized non-small cell lung cancer. Study observations and caveats: Turning up in adjacent lung were a median around 60 of the top 100 tumor clones. A higher density of T cells in blood coincided with extended overall survival. Uninvolved adjacent lung, not tumor, had the highest T cell clonality. Sequencing was limited to one tumor region, leaving the possibility of heterogeneity open.

V gave up 3 bases and J gave up 2 bases, with 6 bases separating them. The CDR3 has 13 residues. Looked up from germline, CDR1 is SGHNT and CDR2 is YYREEE (reference sequence). Sequenced material: peripheral blood mononuclear cells, taken before any cancer treatment. The genes are TRBV5-4 and TRBJ1-3, with unresolved D. The source is a man aged 35-69 years with stage III lung adenocarcinoma. DNA of the CDR3: TGTGCCAGCAGCTCCCTGACTGGAAACACCATATATTTT. It yields the protein CASSSLTGNTIYF.